This entry concerns a single T cell receptor beta chain. Libraries were prepared by immunoSEQ multiplex PCR; TCRdb keeps only in-frame clonotypes and omits some of them. The sample gives 200,000 to 250,000 clones, about 94% of which show up once; less than 1.6% is in the top ten. This sample is part of a study of control samples from healthy donors and cancer patients. The sequence was obtained from a man between 45 and 60 years old in good health. What was sequenced was blood.

The CDR3 region has the DNA TGTGCCAGCAGCTTGGGATGGGCCAGGGGGGTGGAGCAGCCCCAGCATTTT. Its translation: CASSLGWARGVEQPQHF. The V gene is TRBV5-6, the J gene TRBJ1-5; TRBD1 matches 7 bases. The germline V gene encodes CDR1 SGHDT and CDR2 YYEEEE. The CDR3 has 17 residues. V lost 0 bases, J lost 7 bases, and 13 bases stayed unmatched.